This T cell receptor beta chain was retrieved from a study of T cell responses to AZD1222 COVID-19 vaccine. Clones were sequenced by immunoSEQ multiplex PCR, and TCRdb holds only the in-frame ones, with some missing. The repertoire includes about 120,000 clones, about nine tenths of them detected once, and approximately 4.9% sits in the top ten. The V segment lost 6 bases and the J segment 6 bases; nucleotides outside the gene matches: 8. CDR1 and CDR2 from the germline V gene are SNHLY and FYNNEI. The CDR3 has 16 amino acids. With respect to this clone: Its specificity is unknown.

Findings and limits, study-wide: Vaccine-associated CD4 TCRs spanned spike, dominant at 160-218 and 743-854.

This clonotype was sampled from an adult in good health. The genes are TRBV2 and TRBJ2-1, with TRBD2 matching 13 bases. This material consisted of peripheral blood, taken on day 0 of AZD1222 vaccination. The CDR3 protein is CASSARLAGGINEQFF. CDR3 DNA sequence: TGTGCCAGCAGCGCACGACTAGCGGGGGGTATCAATGAGCAGTTCTTC.